This TCR beta chain originates from a study of T cells of healthy individuals. Trimming took 5 bases from V and 4 from J; bases not matched to a gene: 8. This CDR3 is 16 amino acids long. From germline, CDR1 is SGHTA and CDR2 FQGNSA. This clonotype was seen a few times. A single record per CDR3 protein comes from TCRdb applying MiXCR to the 5' RACE reads. The sample has fewer than 70,000 distinct CDR3 sequences, over 12% seen once. The receptor was derived from a human donor in good health. The rearrangement links TRBV7-2 to TRBJ2-2, with 9 bases fitting TRBD1. In DNA, the CDR3 is TGTGCCAGCAGCCGAGCGGGACAGGGTCGCACCGGGGAGCTGTTTTTT. Its translation: CASSRAGQGRTGELFF. The full variable domain, its missing parts supplied by reference TRBV7-2 and TRBJ2-2, is GAGVSQSPSNKVTEKGKDVELRCDPISGHTALYWYRQSLGQGLEFLIYFQGNSAPDKSGLPSDRFSAERTGGSVSTLTIQRTQQEDSAVYLCASSRAGQGRTGELFFGEGSRLTVL.